Listed below are T cell receptor beta chains from one sample, sequenced in a study of sequential checkpoint blockade in melanoma. Data came from immunoSEQ multiplex PCR; TCRdb stores just in-frame clones and leaves some out. This table holds 5,500 to 7,500 clones, roughly 21% found once. The material was tumor tissue (inferred from file names), obtained from a patient given nivolumab and ipilimumab in sequence. Source of these receptors: a human donor with melanoma. Each CDR3 is given with its conserved first and last residue. D genes are given only for firm matches. Not every row has a clone size; where given, it reads once, few, many or a size class.

NA,NA,TRBJ1-1,TRBV18,CASSPGTEGTEAFF,TGTGCCAGCTCACCCGGGACTGAGGGCACTGAAGCTTTCTTT
NA,many,TRBJ1-5,TRBV6-8,CASSSRPGEKQPQHF,TGTGCCAGCAGTTCTCGCCCAGGGGAAAAACAGCCCCAGCATTTT
NA,medium-sized,TRBJ1-1,TRBV11-3,CASSSPTGRRKSEAFF,TGTGCCAGCAGCTCCCCAACCGGACGGAGAAAGTCTGAAGCTTTCTTT
NA,NA,TRBJ2-5,TRBV19,CASSPGTAGETQYF,TGTGCCAGTAGTCCTGGGACCGCCGGAGAGACCCAGTACTTC
NA,NA,TRBJ1-4,TRBV5-1,CASSTMTAPGEKLFF,TGCGCCAGCAGCACTATGACAGCGCCCGGTGAAAAACTGTTTTTT
TRBD1,medium-sized,TRBJ2-2,TRBV11-3,CASSLDRAVTGELFF,TGTGCCAGCAGCTTGGACAGGGCGGTCACCGGGGAGCTGTTTTTT
NA,medium-sized,TRBJ1-3,TRBV11-3,CASSSHLRDRSGNTIYF,TGTGCCAGCAGCTCTCATCTACGGGACCGCTCTGGAAACACCATATATTTT
NA,NA,TRBJ2-3,TRBV9,CASSLQSDTQYF,TGTGCCAGCAGCCTCCAGTCAGATACGCAGTATTTT
NA,NA,TRBJ2-5,TRBV23-1,CASSLVRRETQYF,TGCGCCAGCAGCTTGGTCAGGCGAGAGACCCAGTACTTC
TRBD2,few,TRBJ2-5,TRBV9,CASSVARAGGPETQYF,TGTGCCAGCAGCGTAGCTCGTGCGGGGGGGCCGGAGACCCAGTACTTC
TRBD2,NA,TRBJ2-7,TRBV7-6,CASSSRTSGGREQYF,TGTGCCAGCAGCTCGAGGACTAGCGGGGGGCGCGAGCAGTACTTC
NA,large,TRBJ2-3,TRBV11-3,CASNGREFTDTQYF,TGTGCCAGCAATGGTCGGGAATTCACAGATACGCAGTATTTT
NA,medium-sized,TRBJ2-7,TRBV11-3,CASSLGATGKDYEQYF,TGTGCCAGCAGCTTGGGGGCTACCGGGAAAGACTACGAGCAGTACTTC
NA,many,TRBJ2-7,TRBV9,CASSVGKRTYEQYF,TGTGCCAGCAGCGTAGGGAAGCGGACCTACGAGCAGTACTTC
NA,few,TRBJ1-1,TRBV9,CASSDTGMKAFF,TGTGCCAGCAGTGACACAGGGATGAAAGCTTTCTTT
NA,NA,TRBJ2-7,TRBV28,CASSRTLRSSYEQYF,TGTGCCAGCAGTAGGACGTTGAGGAGCTCCTACGAGCAGTACTTC
TRBD1,NA,TRBJ2-5,TRBV11-3,CASSPRDRGETQYF,TGTGCCAGCAGCCCGCGGGACAGGGGGGAGACCCAGTACTTC
TRBD1,large,TRBJ2-7,TRBV9,CASSTPGTGTTEQYF,TGTGCCAGCAGCACCCCCGGGACAGGGACGACCGAGCAGTACTTC
TRBD2,few,TRBJ2-7,TRBV6-8,CASRPFGLAGREQYF,TGTGCCAGCAGGCCATTTGGGCTAGCGGGGCGAGAGCAGTACTTC
NA,few,TRBJ2-7,TRBV2,CASSEKGPGHPSYEQYF,TGTGCCAGCAGTGAAAAGGGACCGGGACACCCCTCCTACGAGCAGTACTTC
NA,few,TRBJ1-6,TRBV4-1,CASPRRAPYNSPLHF,TGCGCCAGCCCCCGGCGGGCTCCCTATAATTCACCCCTCCACTTT
NA,medium-sized,TRBJ2-2,TRBV6-8,CASSSGPGNTGELFF,TGTGCCAGCAGTTCCGGGCCTGGGAACACCGGGGAGCTGTTTTTT
NA,NA,TRBJ2-3,TRBV6-8,CASSVFSADTQYF,TGTGCCAGCAGTGTATTTAGTGCGGATACGCAGTATTTT
NA,many,TRBJ1-2,TRBV6-8,CASSYGANYGYTF,TGTGCCAGCAGTTACGGTGCTAACTATGGCTACACCTTC
NA,NA,TRBJ1-4,TRBV28,CASMAGPGPPNEKLFF,TGTGCCAGCATGGCTGGACCGGGTCCTCCTAATGAAAAACTGTTTTTT
TRBD1,few,TRBJ2-3,TRBV6-8,CASSIQTGAPLMF,TGTGCCAGCAGCATCCAGACAGGGGCTCCCCTCATGTTC
NA,NA,TRBJ1-6,TRBV11-3,CASSPAAWNSPLHF,TGTGCCAGCAGCCCAGCGGCTTGGAATTCACCCCTCCACTTT
TRBD1,NA,TRBJ1-6,TRBV6-7,CASGQVSPLHF,TGTGCCAGCGGACAGGTTTCACCCCTCCACTTT
TRBD2,NA,TRBJ2-5,TRBV11-3,CASSPLGGWETQYF,TGTGCCAGCAGCCCCCTGGGGGGGTGGGAGACCCAGTACTTC
NA,NA,TRBJ2-3,TRBV11-3,CASSLSAVSSTDTQYF,TGTGCCAGCAGCTTGTCAGCAGTCTCTAGCACAGATACGCAGTATTTT
NA,few,TRBJ1-4,TRBV19,CATRRDGEGKLFF,TGTGCCACCCGGCGAGACGGGGAGGGTAAACTGTTTTTT
TRBD2,few,TRBJ2-3,TRBV11-3,CASSFSGGRDTQYF,TGTGCCAGCAGCTTTAGCGGGGGGAGAGATACGCAGTATTTT
TRBD2,NA,TRBJ2-1,TRBV19,CASSIDGPSGLAGGSSYNEQFF,TGTGCCAGTAGTATAGATGGTCCATCGGGACTAGCGGGGGGTAGCTCCTACAATGAGCAGTTCTTC
TRBD1,many,TRBJ2-7,TRBV6-7,CASRGTGGQYF,TGTGCCAGCAGGGGGACAGGAGGGCAGTACTTC
NA,NA,TRBJ1-6,TRBV11-3,CASSSGSARYSPLHF,TGTGCCAGCAGCTCCGGGTCCGCGAGATACTCACCCCTCCACTTT
NA,NA,TRBJ1-2,TRBV15,CATSRVTGANYGYTF,TGTGCCACCAGCAGAGTAACGGGGGCTAACTATGGCTACACCTTC
NA,many,TRBJ1-2,TRBV4-1,CASSQEVTQKRGYTF,TGCGCCAGCAGCCAAGAGGTCACTCAAAAGCGAGGCTACACCTTC
TRBD1,medium-sized,TRBJ1-1,TRBV5-1,CASAYSGTGSTEAFF,TGCGCCAGCGCATATTCCGGGACAGGGAGCACTGAAGCTTTCTTT
NA,NA,TRBJ2-5,TRBV25-1,CASSQYQETQYF,TGTGCCAGCAGTCAGTACCAAGAGACCCAGTACTTC
TRBD1,many,TRBJ2-7,TRBV6-8,CASSRGTGAEQYF,TGTGCCAGCAGCCGGGGGACAGGGGCCGAGCAGTACTTC
NA,few,TRBJ1-5,TRBV6-8,CASSSIGGLGSNQPQHF,TGTGCCAGCAGTTCGATCGGGGGCTTGGGGAGCAATCAGCCCCAGCATTTT
NA,NA,TRBJ1-2,TRBV14,CASSHGIRYGYTF,TGTGCCAGCAGCCACGGAATTCGCTATGGCTACACCTTC
NA,NA,TRBJ1-5,TRBV23-1,CASSQSLPTPANQPQHF,TGCGCCAGCAGTCAATCCCTCCCGACGCCCGCTAATCAGCCCCAGCATTTT
NA,NA,TRBJ1-2,TRBV11-3,CASRAEVGYYGYTF,TGTGCCAGCAGGGCAGAAGTGGGGTACTATGGCTACACCTTC
TRBD2,few,TRBJ2-1,TRBV10-2,CASSEMASGGNEQFF,TGCGCCAGCAGTGAGATGGCTAGCGGGGGAAATGAGCAGTTCTTC
NA,medium-sized,TRBJ1-1,TRBV29-1,CSVAQGHTEAFF,TGCAGCGTTGCACAGGGACACACTGAAGCTTTCTTT
NA,medium-sized,TRBJ2-2,TRBV29-1,CSVQGRGNTGELFF,TGCAGCGTCCAAGGACGGGGGAACACCGGGGAGCTGTTTTTT
NA,few,TRBJ2-1,TRBV9,CASSPIGRTGGREQFF,TGTGCCAGCAGCCCCATAGGGAGGACAGGAGGCAGGGAGCAGTTCTTC
TRBD1,medium-sized,TRBJ1-1,TRBV11-3,CASSHTTGKTEAFF,TGTGCCAGCAGCCATACGACAGGGAAGACTGAAGCTTTCTTT
NA,NA,TRBJ2-7,TRBV9,CASSGPNLYEQYF,TGTGCCAGCAGCGGCCCGAACCTCTACGAGCAGTACTTC
TRBD1,NA,TRBJ2-5,TRBV28,CASSLERTGSKETQYF,TGTGCCAGCAGTTTAGAAAGGACAGGGAGTAAAGAGACCCAGTACTTC
TRBD2,NA,TRBJ2-7,TRBV10-2,CASSESELAGRNEQYF,TGCGCCAGCAGTGAGTCGGAGCTAGCGGGGCGGAACGAGCAGTACTTC
NA,NA,TRBJ1-4,TRBV5-1,CASSLGDGPEKLFF,TGCGCCAGCAGCTTGGGAGACGGGCCTGAAAAACTGTTTTTT
TRBD2,many,TRBJ2-2,TRBV9,CASSGGLAETGELFF,TGTGCCAGCAGCGGCGGACTAGCTGAGACCGGGGAGCTGTTTTTT
NA,few,TRBJ2-7,TRBV6-8,CASSSMGGYEQYF,TGTGCCAGCAGTTCCATGGGTGGGTACGAGCAGTACTTC
TRBD1,many,TRBJ2-1,TRBV11-3,CASSPGTDTYNEQFF,TGTGCTAGCAGCCCAGGGACAGATACTTACAATGAGCAGTTCTTC
TRBD2,few,TRBJ2-2,TRBV11-3,CASSGRGGAVTGELFF,TGTGCCAGCAGCGGACGCGGGGGGGCGGTCACCGGGGAGCTGTTTTTT
TRBD1,many,TRBJ2-3,TRBV6-8,CASSTDRLVDTQYF,TGTGCCAGCAGTACGGACAGGTTGGTGGATACGCAGTATTTT
NA,NA,TRBJ2-7,TRBV29-1,CSVLEDSSYEQYF,TGCAGCGTTTTAGAGGACAGTTCCTACGAGCAGTACTTC